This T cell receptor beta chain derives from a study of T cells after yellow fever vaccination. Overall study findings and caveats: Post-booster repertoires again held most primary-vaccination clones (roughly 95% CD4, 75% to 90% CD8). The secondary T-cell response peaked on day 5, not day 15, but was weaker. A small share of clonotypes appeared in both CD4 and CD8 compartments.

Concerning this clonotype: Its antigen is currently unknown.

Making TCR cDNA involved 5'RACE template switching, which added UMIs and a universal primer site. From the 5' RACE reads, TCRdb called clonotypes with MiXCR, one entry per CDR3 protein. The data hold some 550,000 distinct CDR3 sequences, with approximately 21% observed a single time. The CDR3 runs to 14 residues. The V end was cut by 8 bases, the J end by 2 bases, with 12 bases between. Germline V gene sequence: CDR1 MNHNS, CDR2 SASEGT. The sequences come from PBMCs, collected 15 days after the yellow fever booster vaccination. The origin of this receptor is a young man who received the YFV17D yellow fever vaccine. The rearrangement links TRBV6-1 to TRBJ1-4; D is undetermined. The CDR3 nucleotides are TGTGCCAGCCGAGGGAGAGGGACTAATGAAAAACTGTTTTTT. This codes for CASRGRGTNEKLFF.